A selection of T cell receptor beta chains follows, all from one sample in a study of blood T cell repertoires in COVID-19. The protocol was immunoSEQ multiplex PCR, while the TCRdb copy is restricted to in-frame clones and leaves out a portion. In the table there are under 350,000 clones, roughly 86% of which are singletons. The sample taken for sequencing was PBMCs or T cells enriched from blood (not recorded which). These receptors were taken from a woman in her sixties or seventies who had recovered from COVID-19. The CDR3 runs from the conserved cysteine through the conserved F or W. A D gene is named only where the DNA matches it firmly. Clone size is given for some rows only: seen once, a few or many times, or a class if the clone is expanded.

D gene	V gene	J gene	clone size	CDR3 DNA	CDR3 protein
TRBD1	TRBV7-9	TRBJ2-4	few	TGTGCCAGCAGCGAAAGGGACAGGGAGGGCAAAAACATTCAGTACTTC	CASSERDREGKNIQYF
TRBD1	TRBV5-1	TRBJ2-2	-	TGCGCCAGCAGCCTGCGGACAGGGGAGAACGGGGAGCTGTTTTTT	CASSLRTGENGELFF
-	TRBV5-1	TRBJ1-5	-	TGCGCCAGCAGCTTGAGGCAGGGCGATCAGCCCCAGCATTTT	CASSLRQGDQPQHF
TRBD1	TRBV5-6	TRBJ2-5	-	TGTGCCAGCAGCCGTGACAGGGTCCTCCTTGAAGAGACCCAGTACTTC	CASSRDRVLLEETQYF
-	TRBV3-1/TRBV3-2	TRBJ2-6	-	TGTGCCAGCAGCCAAGCCGGGGTAGGGGCCAACGTCCTGACTTTC	CASSQAGVGANVLTF
-	TRBV11-2	TRBJ2-7	-	TGTGCCAGCAGCTTAGGGGGGGTTTACGAGCAGTACTTC	CASSLGGVYEQYF
-	TRBV6-6	TRBJ2-1	-	TGTGCCACCTATAGCGGTGTCTCCTACAATGAGCAGTTCTTC	CATYSGVSYNEQFF
-	TRBV7-2	TRBJ1-1	-	TGTGCCAGCAGCTTAGCTAACTTCAACACTGAAGCTTTCTTT	CASSLANFNTEAFF
TRBD2	TRBV4-1	TRBJ2-7	-	TGCGCCAGCAGCCAAGATACGTCGACTAGCGGGAAAGACGAGCAGTACTTC	CASSQDTSTSGKDEQYF
-	TRBV3-1/TRBV3-2	TRBJ1-1	-	TGTGCCAGCAGCCGGACCCGGACAGTATCTGAAGCTTTCTTT	CASSRTRTVSEAFF
-	TRBV9	TRBJ2-3	-	TGTGCCAGCAGCGTTTCTACAGGGACGGATACGCAGTATTTT	CASSVSTGTDTQYF
-	TRBV6-5	TRBJ2-3	-	TGTGCCAGCAGTTCTACTAGTACGGATACGCAGTATTTT	CASSSTSTDTQYF
-	TRBV5-4	TRBJ2-4	few	TGTGCCAGCAGCTTGCGGGAGTCAAACATTCAGTACTTC	CASSLRESNIQYF
TRBD1	TRBV28	TRBJ1-5	-	TGTGCCAGCAGTTATACAGGGGGCGGTCAGCCCCAGCATTTT	CASSYTGGGQPQHF
-	TRBV19	TRBJ1-1	-	TGTGCCAGTAGTATTTCCGGCGGGGGTACTGAAGCTTTCTTT	CASSISGGGTEAFF
TRBD2	TRBV5-1	TRBJ2-1	-	TGCGCCAGCAGCTTGGCGGGGACTAGTGCCAATGAGCAGTTCTTC	CASSLAGTSANEQFF
TRBD1	TRBV10-3	TRBJ1-4	-	TGTGCCATCAGTGATGGACAGGGGAGGGAAAAACTGTTTTTT	CAISDGQGREKLFF
-	TRBV6-5	TRBJ1-5	-	TGTGCCAGCAGTTCTCAGGATGGAGGGAATCAGCCCCAGCATTTT	CASSSQDGGNQPQHF
-	TRBV28	TRBJ1-2	-	TGTGCCAGCACTGGACAGCGATTCTATGGCTACACCTTC	CASTGQRFYGYTF
-	TRBV18	TRBJ1-2	-	TGTGCCAGCTCACCGCAGGGTCCCTATGGCTACACCTTC	CASSPQGPYGYTF
-	TRBV2	TRBJ2-7	-	TGTGCCAGCAGTGAGGAGGGGATCTCCTACGAGCAGTACTTC	CASSEEGISYEQYF
-	TRBV11-2	TRBJ2-1	-	TGTGCAACTACCACAGGGTCCTACAATGAGCAGTTCTTC	CATTTGSYNEQFF
-	TRBV9	TRBJ2-1	-	TGTGCCAGCAGCGTAGCTATCGGTAGCGGAGGGGTAAATGAGCAGTTCTTC	CASSVAIGSGGVNEQFF
TRBD2	TRBV2	TRBJ2-7	-	TGTGCCAGCCATAGCGGGAGTTCATACGAGCAGTACTTC	CASHSGSSYEQYF
-	TRBV5-1	TRBJ1-1	once	TGCGCCAGCAGCTTGATCACGGTTAACACTGAAGCTTTCTTT	CASSLITVNTEAFF
-	TRBV6-7	TRBJ1-1	-	TGTGCCAGCCCCAGGGGAAACACTGAAGCTTTCTTT	CASPRGNTEAFF
-	TRBV29-1	TRBJ2-5	-	TGCAGCGTTGCGTCGGGGCAAGAGACCCAGTACTTC	CSVASGQETQYF
TRBD2	TRBV29-1	TRBJ2-7	-	TGCAGCGTTGACCTAGCGGGAGCGTACGAGCAGTACTTC	CSVDLAGAYEQYF
TRBD1	TRBV2	TRBJ1-6	-	TGTGCCAGCAGCCTCGACAGGGCAACTTATAATTCACCCCTCCACTTT	CASSLDRATYNSPLHF
-	TRBV11-3	TRBJ2-1	once	TGTGCCAGCAGCTTAGAACTAGTAAATGAGCAGTTCTTC	CASSLELVNEQFF
-	TRBV15	TRBJ2-3	-	TGTGCCACCAGCAGAGAAGGGCAGGGACTGTCAGATACGCAGTATTTT	CATSREGQGLSDTQYF
-	TRBV25-1	TRBJ1-4	once	TGTGCCAGCAGTCTTGGACAGAGTGCAACTAATGAAAAACTGTTTTTT	CASSLGQSATNEKLFF
-	TRBV11-1	TRBJ1-2	-	TGTGCCAGCAGCTTAGGAAGACTCTCTAACTATGGCTACACCTTC	CASSLGRLSNYGYTF
-	TRBV5-1	TRBJ2-3	-	TGCGCCAGCAGCTCGTTGGCGGGAAGGGGAGATACGCAGTATTTT	CASSSLAGRGDTQYF
TRBD1	TRBV6-5	TRBJ2-7	-	TGTGCCAGCAGTCCCCTCCAGGGGGCGGGCTACGAGCAGTACTTC	CASSPLQGAGYEQYF
-	TRBV7-8	TRBJ1-2	-	TGTGCCAGCAGCTCCGGGTCAGTTAACTATGGCTACACCTTC	CASSSGSVNYGYTF